Listed here are 14 T cell receptor beta chains from one sample, sequenced in a study of cytotoxic CD8 clonotypes in ibrutinib-treated CLL. Method: immunoSEQ multiplex PCR; TCRdb's copy keeps in-frame clones and lacks some. Here the sample spans about 270,000 clones, less than 85% being singletons. This material consisted of PBMCs, taken at disease progression, from a patient treated with ibrutinib. These receptor sequences come from a human donor with chronic lymphocytic leukemia.

The chain has TRBV6-5 and TRBJ2-3; possible D gene TRBD2, 7 bases. Germline loops: CDR1 MNHEY, CDR2 SVGAGI. CDR3 length: 15 amino acids. The germline V and J ends were trimmed by 8 bases and 2 bases, with 17 bases remaining between them. CDR3 nucleotides: TGTGCCAGCCCGCTCCGCGGGGGCAACACAGATACGCAGTATTTT. This translates into CASPLRGGNTDTQYF.

This sequence joins TRBV7-9 and TRBJ2-6; maybe TRBD1 (5 bases). Germline CDR1 SEHNR, CDR2 FQNEAQ (reference sequence). This CDR3 is built from 14 residues. V lost 0 bases and J lost 9, with 9 bases in between. Here the CDR3 reads CASSLAGDHNVLTF. CDR3 nucleotide sequence: TGTGCCAGCAGCTTAGCAGGGGATCACAACGTCCTGACTTTC.

CDR3 loop: CASSLRLDTKYEQYF. The CDR3, as DNA: TGTGCCAGCAGCCTACGTCTGGACACTAAGTACGAGCAGTACTTC. The V gene is TRBV11-2, the J gene TRBJ2-7; possibly TRBD1 for D (5 bases). CDR3 length equals 15 residues. Trimming removed 5 bases at V and 4 bases at J, with 18 bases between. From germline, CDR1 is SGHAT and CDR2 FQNNGV.

In its sample, this clone was seen once. The chain recombines TRBV10-3 with TRBJ2-5; possibly TRBD1 or TRBD2 for D (6 bases each). Trimming shortened V by 4 bases and J by 7 bases, and 16 bases separated the two germline ends. This CDR3 comprises 14 residues. Germline V gene lookup returns CDR1 ENHRY and CDR2 SYGVKD. The CDR3 spells CAISAGADLGTQYF. Here the CDR3 DNA reads TGTGCCATCAGTGCGGGGGCAGACCTGGGGACCCAGTACTTC.

The rearrangement joins TRBV28 to TRBJ2-3; no clear D. The germline CDR1 and CDR2 sequences are MDHEN and SYDVKM. There are 17 residues in the CDR3. Between the trimmed V and J ends, which lost 2 bases and 3 bases, there was a span of 18 bases. The CDR3 reads CASSLIPGRLETDTQYF. In nucleotides, the CDR3 is TGTGCCAGCAGTTTAATTCCCGGCAGGTTAGAAACAGATACGCAGTATTTT.

This clone came up once. The CDR3 DNA reads as TGTGCCAGCAGCGCGACCGGGACAGGGAGTAATGAGCAGTTCTTC. Its protein product is CASSATGTGSNEQFF. The V and J genes are TRBV11-3 and TRBJ2-1; 9 bases are shared with TRBD1. The CDR3 has 15 residues. V dropped 5 bases and J dropped 7; count of bases not matched to a gene: 9. From germline, CDR1 is SGHNT and CDR2 YENEEA.

The rearrangement links TRBV7-9 to TRBJ1-6, with D hard to call. CDR1 and CDR2 from the germline V gene are SEHNR and FQNEAQ (reference sequence). This CDR3 is built from 14 residues. Between the trimmed V and J ends, which lost 3 bases and 10 bases, there was a span of 13 bases. The CDR3 is CASSLSATASPLHF. The CDR3, as DNA: TGTGCCAGCAGCTTGTCCGCAACGGCCTCACCCCTCCACTTT.

V usage is TRBV6-5 and J usage is TRBJ2-2; D ambiguous. CDR1 and CDR2 from the germline V gene are MNHEY and SVGAGI. Trimming cost V 2 bases and J 6 bases, with 16 bases left between them. This CDR3 has 16 amino acids. The CDR3 DNA sequence: TGTGCCAGCAGTTACCTCTCTATAGAGAGCCCCGGGGAGCTGTTTTTT. This translates into CASSYLSIESPGELFF.

The DNA for the CDR3 is TGTGTCAGAAGCTTTAGATACGGACTAGCGGCTAAGAAGCAGTACTTC. It yields the protein CVRSFRYGLAAKKQYF. The gene calls are TRBV7-5 and TRBJ2-7; the DNA was not compared with TRBD2, the D call given in the table. TRBV7-5 is a recognized pseudogene. The CDR3 has 16 amino acids.

This sequence joins TRBV29-1 and TRBJ2-7, with D perhaps TRBD1 (7 bases). This CDR3 comprises 12 residues. CDR1 is SQVTM, CDR2 ANQGSEA, per germline. Trimming shortened V by 6 bases and J by 7 bases, and 16 bases separated the two germline ends. CDR3 residues: CSVGGQYMEQYF. The CDR3 nucleotides are TGCAGCGTGGGGGGACAGTATATGGAGCAGTACTTC.

The chain has TRBV29-1 and TRBJ2-5; tentatively, D is TRBD1 or TRBD2 (5 bases each). Trimming removed 7 bases from V and 2 bases from J, with 20 bases in between. CDR3 length equals 15 residues. Germline CDR1 and CDR2: SQVTM and ANQGSEA. CDR3 in DNA: TGCAGCGGTAACGATCGGGGCTTGGGGCAAGAGACCCAGTACTTC. Protein sequence: CSGNDRGLGQETQYF.

The chain has TRBV13 and TRBJ1-2, with TRBD1 identical over 7 bases. The CDR3 covers 14 residues. The germline V gene has CDR1 PRHDT and CDR2 FYEKMQ (reference sequence). V lost 4 bases and J lost 4; bases outside the gene matches: 6. The CDR3 coding sequence is TGTGCCAGCAGCTGGGGACAGAAGACCTATGGCTACACCTTC. Translating it yields CASSWGQKTYGYTF.

The chain couples TRBV2 to TRBJ1-1; TRBD1 might be the D (5 bases). Trimming removed 6 bases from V and 5 bases from J, with 13 bases in between. The germline V gene has CDR1 SNHLY and CDR2 FYNNEI. This CDR3 region has 13 residues. The CDR3 sequence is CASRKFGQTEAFF. CDR3 nucleotides: TGTGCCAGCAGAAAATTCGGACAAACTGAAGCTTTCTTT.

The chain employs TRBV6-6 and TRBJ2-2, with D perhaps matching TRBD2 (6 bases). V gave up 5 bases and J gave up 4 bases, with 17 bases separating them. The germline V gene encodes CDR1 MNHNY and CDR2 SVGAGI (reference sequence). This CDR3 comprises 16 residues. The DNA of the CDR3 is TGTGCCAGCAGTATTATCCGGCCCGGGGGCACCGGGGAGCTGTTTTTT. As protein: CASSIIRPGGTGELFF.